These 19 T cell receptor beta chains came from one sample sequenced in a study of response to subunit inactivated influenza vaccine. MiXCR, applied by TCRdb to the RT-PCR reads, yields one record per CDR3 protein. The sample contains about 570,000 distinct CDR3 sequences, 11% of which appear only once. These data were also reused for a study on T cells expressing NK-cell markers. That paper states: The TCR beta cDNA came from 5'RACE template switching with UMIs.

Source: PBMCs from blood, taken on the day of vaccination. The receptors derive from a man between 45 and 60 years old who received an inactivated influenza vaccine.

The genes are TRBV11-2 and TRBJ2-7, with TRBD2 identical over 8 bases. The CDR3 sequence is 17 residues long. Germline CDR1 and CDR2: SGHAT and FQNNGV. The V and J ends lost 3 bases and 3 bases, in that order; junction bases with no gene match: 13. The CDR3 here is CASSFFAQRGPHYEQYF. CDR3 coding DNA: TGTGCCAGCAGCTTCTTCGCCCAGCGGGGGCCTCACTACGAGCAGTACTTC.

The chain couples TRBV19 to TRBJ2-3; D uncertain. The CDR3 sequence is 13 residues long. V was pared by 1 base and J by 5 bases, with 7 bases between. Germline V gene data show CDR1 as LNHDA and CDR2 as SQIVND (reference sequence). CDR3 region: CASSIVRLDTQYF. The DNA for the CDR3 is TGTGCCAGTAGTATAGTAAGACTAGATACGCAGTATTTT.

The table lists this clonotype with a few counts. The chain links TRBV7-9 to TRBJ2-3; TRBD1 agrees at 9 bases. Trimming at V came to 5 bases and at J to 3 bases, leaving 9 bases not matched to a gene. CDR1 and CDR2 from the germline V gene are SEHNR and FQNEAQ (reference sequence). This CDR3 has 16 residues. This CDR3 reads CASSPGQGKDTDTQYF. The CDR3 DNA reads TGTGCCAGCAGCCCAGGACAGGGGAAGGATACAGATACGCAGTATTTT.

The CDR3 DNA sequence: TGTGCCAGCAGCTTGGACAGTACTACCCCAGAGACCCAGTACTTC. Encoded protein: CASSLDSTTPETQYF. This sequence joins TRBV5-5 and TRBJ2-5; no clear D gene. Trimming took off 0 bases at V and 4 bases at J, with 13 bases between the two ends. Germline V gene data show CDR1 as SGHKS and CDR2 as YYEKEE (reference sequence). The CDR3 contains 15 residues.

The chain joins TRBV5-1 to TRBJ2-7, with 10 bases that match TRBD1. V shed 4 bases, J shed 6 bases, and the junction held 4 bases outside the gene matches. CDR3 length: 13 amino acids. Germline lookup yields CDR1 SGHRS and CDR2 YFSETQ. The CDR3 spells CASSRRDRGEQYF. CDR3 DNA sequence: TGCGCCAGCAGCCGCCGGGACAGGGGCGAGCAGTACTTC.

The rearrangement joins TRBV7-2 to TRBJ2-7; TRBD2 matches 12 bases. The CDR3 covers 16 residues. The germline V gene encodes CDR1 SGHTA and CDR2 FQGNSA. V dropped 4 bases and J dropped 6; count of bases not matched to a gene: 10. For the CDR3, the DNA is TGTGCCAGCAGCTACACCCTAGCGGGAGGGTTTAGCGAGCAGTACTTC. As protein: CASSYTLAGGFSEQYF.

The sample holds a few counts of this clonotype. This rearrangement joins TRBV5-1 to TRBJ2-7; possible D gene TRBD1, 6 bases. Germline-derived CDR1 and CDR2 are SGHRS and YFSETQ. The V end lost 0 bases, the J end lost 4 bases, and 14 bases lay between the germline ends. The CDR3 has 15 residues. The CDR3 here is CASSLGDIGGYEQYF. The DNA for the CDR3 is TGCGCCAGCAGCTTGGGGGACATCGGTGGATACGAGCAGTACTTC.

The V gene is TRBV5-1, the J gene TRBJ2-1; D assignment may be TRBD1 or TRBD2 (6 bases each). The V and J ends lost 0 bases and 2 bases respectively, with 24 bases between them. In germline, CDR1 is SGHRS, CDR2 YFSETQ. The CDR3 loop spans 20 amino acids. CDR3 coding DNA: TGCGCCAGCAGCTTGGCCGGGGGCAGGGGATCCTTAGGTGCCTACAATGAGCAGTTCTTC. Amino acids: CASSLAGGRGSLGAYNEQFF.

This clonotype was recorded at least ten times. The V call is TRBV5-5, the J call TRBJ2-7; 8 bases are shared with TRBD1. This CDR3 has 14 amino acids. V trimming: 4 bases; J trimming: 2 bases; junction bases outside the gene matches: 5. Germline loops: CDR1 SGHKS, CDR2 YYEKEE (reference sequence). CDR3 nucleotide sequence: TGTGCCAGCAGCCGAGGACAGGGTACCTACGAGCAGTACTTC. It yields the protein CASSRGQGTYEQYF.

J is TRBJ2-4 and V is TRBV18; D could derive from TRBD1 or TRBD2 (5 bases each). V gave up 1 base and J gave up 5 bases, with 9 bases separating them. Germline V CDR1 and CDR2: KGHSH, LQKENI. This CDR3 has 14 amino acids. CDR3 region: CASSPRDGQNIQYF. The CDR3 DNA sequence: TGTGCCAGCTCACCACGGGACGGGCAAAACATTCAGTACTTC.

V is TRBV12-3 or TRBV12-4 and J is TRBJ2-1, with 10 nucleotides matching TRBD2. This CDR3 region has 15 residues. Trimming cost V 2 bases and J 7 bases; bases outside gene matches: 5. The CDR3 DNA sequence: TGTGCCAGCAGTTTAAATAGCGGGGGGATTAATGAGCAGTTCTTC. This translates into CASSLNSGGINEQFF.

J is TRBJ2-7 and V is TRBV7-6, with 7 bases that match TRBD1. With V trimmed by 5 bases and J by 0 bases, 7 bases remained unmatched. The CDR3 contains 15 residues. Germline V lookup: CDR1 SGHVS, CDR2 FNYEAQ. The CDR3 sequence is CASSLRQGTSYEQYF. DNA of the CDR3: TGTGCCAGCAGCCTGAGACAGGGAACCTCCTACGAGCAGTACTTC. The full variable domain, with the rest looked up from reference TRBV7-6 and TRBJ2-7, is GAGVSQSPRYKVTKRGQDVALRCDPISGHVSLYWYRQALGQGPEFLTYFNYEAQQDKSGLPNDRFSAERPEGSISTLTIQRTEQRDSAMYRCASSLRQGTSYEQYFGPGTRLTVT.

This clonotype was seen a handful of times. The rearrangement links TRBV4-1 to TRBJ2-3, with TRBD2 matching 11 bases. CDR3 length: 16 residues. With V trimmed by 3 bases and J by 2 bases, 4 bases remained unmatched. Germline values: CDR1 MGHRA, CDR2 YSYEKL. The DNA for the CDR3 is TGCGCCAGCAGCCAGCTAGCGGGGGGCCTCACAGATACGCAGTATTTT. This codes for CASSQLAGGLTDTQYF.

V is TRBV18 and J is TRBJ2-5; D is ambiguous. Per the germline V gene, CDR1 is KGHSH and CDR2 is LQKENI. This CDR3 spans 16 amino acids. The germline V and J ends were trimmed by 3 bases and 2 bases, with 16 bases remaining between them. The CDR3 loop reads CASSPRSGRNQETQYF. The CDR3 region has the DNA TGTGCCAGCTCACCGCGATCAGGACGGAATCAAGAGACCCAGTACTTC.

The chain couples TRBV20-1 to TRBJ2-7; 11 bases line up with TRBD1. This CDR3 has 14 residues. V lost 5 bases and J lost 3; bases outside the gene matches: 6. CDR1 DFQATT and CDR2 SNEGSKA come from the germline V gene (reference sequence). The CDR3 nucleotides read TGCAGTGCTGCCTGGACAGGGGGCAACTACGAGCAGTACTTC. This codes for CSAAWTGGNYEQYF.

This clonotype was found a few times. Here the CDR3 reads CASSLADDISGLGEQYF. The CDR3 coding sequence is TGTGCCAGCAGCTTAGCGGACGACATATCAGGGTTGGGCGAGCAGTACTTC. The chain uses TRBV7-6 and TRBJ2-7, with a weak D call TRBD1 (5 bases). V lost 0 bases, J lost 6 bases, and 21 bases lay in between. Germline-derived CDR1 and CDR2 are SGHVS and FNYEAQ. The CDR3 is 17 residues long.

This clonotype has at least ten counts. CDR3 loop: CASSQVIQGKQYF. In nucleotides, the CDR3 is TGTGCCAGCAGCCAAGTCATTCAGGGAAAGCAGTACTTC. The V call is TRBV14, the J call TRBJ2-7; perhaps TRBD1 as D (5 bases). Germline assignment: CDR1 SGHDN and CDR2 FVKESK. The germline V and J ends were trimmed by 1 base and 8 bases, with 12 bases remaining between them. The CDR3 covers 13 residues.

The CDR3 DNA sequence: TGCAGTGCTAGCTCAACGGTCTCCTACAATGAGCAGTTCTTC. Translated: CSASSTVSYNEQFF. This chain links TRBV20-1 with TRBJ2-1, with D uncertain. The CDR3 runs to 14 residues. CDR1 and CDR2 (germline): DFQATT, SNEGSKA (reference sequence). The V gene lost 3 bases and the J gene lost 0 bases, with 9 bases spanning the gap.

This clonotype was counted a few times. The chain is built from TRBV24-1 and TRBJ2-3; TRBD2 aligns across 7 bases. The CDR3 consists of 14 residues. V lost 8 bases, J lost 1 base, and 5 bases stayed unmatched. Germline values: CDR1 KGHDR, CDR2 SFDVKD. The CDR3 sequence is CATKAGPRTDTQYF. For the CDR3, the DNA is TGTGCCACCAAAGCGGGACCGCGCACAGATACGCAGTATTTT.